This record looks at one T cell receptor (beta chain) sequence and its context. This clonotype has only one observation. The clone's antigen remains unknown. No quality values exist for individual bases; no much larger clone is one base distant. Library creation used 5' RACE. TCRdb names Illumina HiSeq 2500 as the instrument used. A second PCR of about 7 to 12 cycles was run with a J-beta primer mix and a sample-barcoded 5' primer. A template-switch 5' adaptor carrying 12 random nucleotides introduced a unique molecular identifier onto each TCR beta cDNA molecule. Each sample yielded at least 3 million CDR3-containing paired-end reads. First-strand cDNA was synthesized from all RNA with the Mint cDNA synthesis kit, primed by a TRBC-specific oligonucleotide. All cDNA was treated with uracil-DNA glycosylase and then went through a first 18-cycle PCR with the universal primers M1SS and BC2_uni_R. The authors processed their data as follows. Normalization of each sample was performed by random selection of 1 million high-quality reads, each carrying a distinct molecular identifier. Reads sharing molecular identifiers were discarded rather than binned into consensus sequences. MiTCR, with a Q25 quality threshold and the strictest error-elimination algorithm, was used for CDR3 identification, clonotype clustering and error correction. A nonparametric unseen species model with Euler transformation was used to estimate a lower bound on total TCR beta diversity. TCRdb cleaned the public reads at Q25 with fastp, built clones with MiXCR and kept in-frame beta chains. A single entry per CDR3 protein holds the most common genes and DNA from its merged rows. It is TCRdb's table, rather than the study itself, that gives the V and J calls and clone size. This sample has 2 million or so distinct CDR3 sequences in its table, and roughly 52% of those were observed once. Together, the top ten hold about 2.1% of the sample.

The 40 or so donors, aged roughly 6 to 95 years, were systemically healthy Caucasian individuals from Russia. Ten milliliters of peripheral blood were drawn from each donor into EDTA-treated Vacutainer tubes. Ficoll-Paque density-gradient centrifugation was used to isolate PBMCs, with at least 7 million per sample. Trizol reagent was used to extract total RNA from PBMCs, with at least 5.5 micrograms per sample. For every donor, an aliquot of PBMCs went through flow cytometry to measure the percentages of naive CD45RAhigh/CD27high T cells. This record belongs to a study of blood T cells in healthy people across ages (dated by TCRdb to 2015 to 2017). About the investigation overall: In model experiments, template switching captured about one uniquely barcoded TCR beta cDNA molecule for every two T cells. To avoid experimental bias, donors of different ages were distributed randomly across sequencing lanes. Donors were grouped into four age groups: young (average 16 years), middle-aged (around 39), aged (roughly 62) and long-lived (less than 85). Using the same blood draw, the study looked at two additional independent replicas of 1 million unique cDNA reads for two donors, one aged 18 to 29 and the other aged 80 or older. To track age-related changes in TCR beta repertoire diversity, the study relied on deep sequencing normalized with unique cDNA molecular identifiers. Overall study outcomes, separate from this receptor: Because the CMV infection status of the donors was unknown, age-related changes in expanded clonotypes may potentially have been confounded. Compared with the aged group, the long-lived group had more naive CD4+ T cells, fewer expanded clones and increased TCR diversity, a pattern suggesting age selection. A strong correlation was found between observed TCR beta diversity and the percentage of naive T cells measured by flow cytometry. Conclusive comparison of naive and antigen-experienced compartments was prevented by the profiling of bulk unsorted PBMCs. Estimates of total diversity from one million sequenced T cells were regarded as lower bounds and underestimates. As age increased, observed TCR beta diversity per million T cells dropped in a roughly linear way, and a significant reduction was already evident by age about 40.

The TCR originated in a woman between 35 and 50 years old in good health. Sequences were obtained from blood.

The CDR3 amino acid sequence is: CASSAGLSPLHF. The DNA sequence reads TGTGCCAGCAGTGCAGGGCTTTCACCCCTCCACTTT. The chain uses TRBV28 and TRBJ1-6; a tentative D call is TRBD1 (5 bases match). Between the V and J ends, shortened by 5 bases and 9 bases respectively, the junction contains 8 bases. Including the terminal cysteine and phenylalanine, the CDR3 comprises 12 residues. Solely the CDR3 DNA is kept, with 36 bases framed from the first base. The germline V gene provides CDR1 MDHEN and CDR2 SYDVKM.